What follows are 21 T cell receptor beta chains derived from one specimen sequenced in a study of beta chain features in type 1 diabetes. cDNA synthesis used the whole RNA isolate, giving expressed TCRB sequences. Some clones are missing from TCRdb's copy, which holds only in-frame ones; the method was immunoSEQ multiplex PCR. The sample consists of some 240,000 clones, roughly 17% of them appearing once. No antigen has been identified for these receptors. Notes on the study in general: There was a moderate but significant shortening of TCRB CDR3s in all four CD4+ subsets of Type 1 diabetes patients.

The sample taken for sequencing was naive CD4+ T cells from blood. These receptors were obtained from a man aged 25-45 years with type 1 diabetes.

This clone was seen only a few times. J is TRBJ2-3 and V is TRBV13; possibly TRBD1 for D (6 bases). Looked up from germline, CDR1 is PRHDT and CDR2 is FYEKMQ (reference sequence). The CDR3 runs to 16 residues. Trimming removed 5 bases at V and 2 bases at J, with 17 bases between. CDR3 protein: CASSPSTGQLTDTQYF. CDR3 bases: TGTGCCAGCAGCCCTAGTACCGGACAGCTCACAGATACGCAGTATTTT.

This rearrangement joins TRBV4-3 to TRBJ1-5, with TRBD1 matching over 9 bases. The CDR3 sequence is 17 residues long. The germline gives CDR1 LGHNA, CDR2 YSLEER. Germline trimming cut 0 bases from V and 5 bases from J; bases unmatched to any gene: 8. This CDR3 reads CASSQDFGTGRYQPQHF. CDR3 sequence (DNA): TGCGCCAGCAGCCAAGATTTCGGGACAGGGAGATATCAGCCCCAGCATTTT.

This clone was picked up a small number of times. The rearrangement joins TRBV10-3 to TRBJ2-7; 7 bases are shared with TRBD1. V was pared by 7 bases and J by 4 bases, with 7 bases of the junction left unmatched. Per germline, CDR1 ENHRY and CDR2 SYGVKD. This CDR3 spans 13 amino acids. The CDR3 DNA reads as TGTGCCATCAAAACAGGGACAGTTTACGAGCAGTACTTC. This codes for CAIKTGTVYEQYF.

The chain uses TRBV14 and TRBJ2-1; a weak D match, TRBD2 (6 bases). Looked up from germline, CDR1 is SGHDN and CDR2 is FVKESK. The CDR3 is 15 amino acids. Trimming stripped 5 bases from V and 11 bases from J, with 22 bases between. The CDR3 sequence is CASSSREVAVEKQFF. The DNA for the CDR3 is TGTGCCAGCAGCTCCCGCGAGGTAGCGGTTGAGAAGCAGTTCTTC.

This clone was found a few times. The V call is TRBV21-1, the J call TRBJ1-2. TRBV21-1 constitutes a pseudogene. The CDR3 is 14 residues long. In nucleotides, the CDR3 is TGTGCCAGCAGCAAATTTTTCGGCGTGGACGGCTACACCTTC. Amino acid sequence: CASSKFFGVDGYTF.

This clone showed up just a few times. The genes are TRBV7-2 and TRBJ2-3, with 9 nucleotides matching TRBD1. The germline V gene encodes CDR1 SGHTA and CDR2 FQGNSA. This CDR3 region has 15 residues. The trim removed 6 bases at V and 2 bases at J, leaving 6 bases unmatched. In DNA, the CDR3 is TGTGCCAGCAGAATGACAGGGGGGTACACAGATACGCAGTATTTT. Its protein is CASRMTGGYTDTQYF.

This clone was found a few times. The chain employs TRBV9 and TRBJ2-3; D uncertain. With 0 bases removed from V and 0 bases from J, the gap between germline ends came to 8 bases. Germline V gene lookup returns CDR1 SGDLS and CDR2 YYNGEE. This CDR3 spans 15 amino acids. Here the CDR3 reads CASSVAQFSTDTQYF. The CDR3 DNA reads as TGTGCCAGCAGCGTAGCTCAGTTCAGCACAGATACGCAGTATTTT.

There are a few counts of this clone. The chain recombines TRBV5-1 with TRBJ2-5, with 7 positions matching TRBD1. V lost 5 bases and J lost 1; bases outside the gene matches: 2. Germline CDR1 SGHRS, CDR2 YFSETQ. The CDR3 is made up of 13 amino acids. CDR3 sequence (DNA): TGCGCCAGCAGATGGGACAGCCAAGAGACCCAGTACTTC. Protein sequence: CASRWDSQETQYF.

The chain employs TRBV9 and TRBJ2-3; 15 nucleotides agree with TRBD2. V trimming: 4 bases; J trimming: 2 bases; junction bases outside the gene matches: 8. Germline loops: CDR1 SGDLS, CDR2 YYNGEE. CDR3 length: 18 amino acids. CDR3 nucleotide sequence: TGTGCCAGCAGCCCCCGGACTAGCGGGAGGGCCGACACAGATACGCAGTATTTT. Its translation: CASSPRTSGRADTDTQYF.

The chain uses TRBV28 and TRBJ2-7; D may be TRBD1 (6 bases). The V end was cut by 5 bases, the J end by 2 bases, with 13 bases between. CDR3 length: 14 residues. Germline lookup yields CDR1 MDHEN and CDR2 SYDVKM. The CDR3, as DNA: TGTGCCAGCAGTGTACAGGGACCCACCTACGAGCAGTACTTC. Protein product: CASSVQGPTYEQYF.

This clone has more than one count but fewer than ten. The V call is TRBV25-1, the J call TRBJ1-4; D is unclear. This CDR3 region has 15 residues. Deletions cut 4 bases from V and 3 bases from J, with 12 bases between. CDR1 and CDR2 (germline): MGHDK, SYGVNS. Here the CDR3 DNA reads TGTGCCAGCAGTGTGTCCGATACCTCTAATGAAAAACTGTTTTTT. This codes for CASSVSDTSNEKLFF.

This clone appeared a few times. CDR3 sequence reads: CASSDLGTAKETQYF. The CDR3 DNA reads TGTGCCAGCAGTGACTTGGGGACAGCTAAAGAGACCCAGTACTTC. The chain joins TRBV25-1 to TRBJ2-5; 7 nucleotides match TRBD1. From germline, CDR1 is MGHDK and CDR2 SYGVNS. With 3 bases clipped from V and 3 bases from J, the junction kept 7 bases outside the gene matches. There are 15 residues in the CDR3.

The chain is built from TRBV7-9 and TRBJ2-1; D remains unclear. CDR3 size: 13 residues. In germline, CDR1 is SEHNR, CDR2 FQNEAQ (reference sequence). V shed 1 base and J shed 8 bases, with 9 bases lying between them. Here the CDR3 DNA reads TGTGCCAGCAGCTTAGTACTCGGTTATGAGCAGTTCTTC. This codes for CASSLVLGYEQFF.

The chain joins TRBV15 to TRBJ2-5, with TRBD2 identical over 7 bases. This CDR3 region has 15 residues. The germline V gene encodes CDR1 LNHNV and CDR2 YYDKDF (reference sequence). V shed 0 bases, J shed 5 bases, and the junction held 6 bases outside the gene matches. The CDR3 coding sequence is TGTGCCACCAGCAGAGATCGAGGGAGGGCGGAGACCCAGTACTTC. It codes for CATSRDRGRAETQYF. Full variable domain (missing parts from reference TRBV15 and TRBJ2-5): DAMVIQNPRYQVTQFGKPVTLSCSQTLNHNVMYWYQQKSSQAPKLLFHYYDKDFNNEADTPDNFQSRRPNTSFCFLDIRSPGLGDTAMYLCATSRDRGRAETQYFGPGTRLLVL.

About this clone itself: Other nucleotide sequences from this sample produce the same CDR3. The chain couples TRBV7-2 to TRBJ2-3; tentative D call: TRBD2 (6 bases). Germline assignment: CDR1 SGHTA and CDR2 FQGNSA. Trimming stripped 3 bases from V and 1 base from J, with 8 bases between. The CDR3 spans 14 residues. CDR3 sequence reads: CASSLASGTDTQYF. As DNA, the CDR3 is TGTGCCAGCAGCTTGGCTAGCGGCACAGATACGCAGTATTTT.

This clone appeared a few times. The chain couples TRBV9 to TRBJ1-5; D is ambiguous. Germline V gene sequence: CDR1 SGDLS, CDR2 YYNGEE. The V end was cut by 5 bases, the J end by 5 bases, with 17 bases between. There are 15 residues in the CDR3. The CDR3 DNA sequence: TGTGCCAGCAGTTATGATCACGACGGGCATCAGCCCCAGCATTTT. Translating gives CASSYDHDGHQPQHF.

The chain employs TRBV2 and TRBJ2-3; D remains ambiguous. The CDR3 runs to 13 residues. The ends were cut back, 10 bases at V and 4 bases at J, with 15 bases in the middle. CDR1 SNHLY and CDR2 FYNNEI come from the germline V gene. The CDR3 protein is CATLLSAADTQYF. For the CDR3, the DNA is TGTGCCACCCTACTCTCGGCCGCAGATACGCAGTATTTT.

This chain links TRBV7-2 with TRBJ2-1; D may be TRBD2 (6 bases). V was shortened by 5 bases and J by 7 bases, with 21 bases between the two germline ends. This CDR3 has 16 amino acids. CDR1 SGHTA and CDR2 FQGNSA come from the germline V gene. This CDR3 is CASSLQGGIVGNEQFF. The DNA for the CDR3 is TGTGCCAGCAGCCTGCAAGGCGGGATCGTCGGGAATGAGCAGTTCTTC.

The gene calls are TRBV18 and TRBJ2-7; the match to TRBD2 covers 13 bases. Germline V gene sequence: CDR1 KGHSH, CDR2 LQKENI. V was clipped by 1 base and J by 7 bases; unmatched bases: 13. There are 18 residues in the CDR3. CDR3 protein: CASSPLGPTSGRLGEQYF. CDR3 nucleotide sequence: TGTGCCAGCTCACCACTAGGACCGACTAGCGGGAGGCTGGGAGAGCAGTACTTC.

The gene calls are TRBV12-5 and TRBJ2-3; TRBD2 matches 11 bases. J was trimmed by 2 bases and V by 5 bases; bases with no gene match: 6. This CDR3 region has 16 residues. Germline CDR1 and CDR2: LGHNT and FRNRAP. CDR3 sequence: CASGPGTSGVTDTQYF. CDR3 sequence (DNA): TGTGCTAGTGGTCCCGGGACTAGCGGAGTCACAGATACGCAGTATTTT.

The rearrangement uses TRBV7-6 and TRBJ2-5; D unresolved. The CDR3 consists of 13 residues. Germline loops: CDR1 SGHVS, CDR2 FNYEAQ. Trimming left V 2 bases short and J 0 bases short, with 4 bases between. The CDR3 sequence: CASSLSNQETQYF. CDR3 in DNA: TGTGCCAGCAGCTTAAGCAACCAAGAGACCCAGTACTTC.